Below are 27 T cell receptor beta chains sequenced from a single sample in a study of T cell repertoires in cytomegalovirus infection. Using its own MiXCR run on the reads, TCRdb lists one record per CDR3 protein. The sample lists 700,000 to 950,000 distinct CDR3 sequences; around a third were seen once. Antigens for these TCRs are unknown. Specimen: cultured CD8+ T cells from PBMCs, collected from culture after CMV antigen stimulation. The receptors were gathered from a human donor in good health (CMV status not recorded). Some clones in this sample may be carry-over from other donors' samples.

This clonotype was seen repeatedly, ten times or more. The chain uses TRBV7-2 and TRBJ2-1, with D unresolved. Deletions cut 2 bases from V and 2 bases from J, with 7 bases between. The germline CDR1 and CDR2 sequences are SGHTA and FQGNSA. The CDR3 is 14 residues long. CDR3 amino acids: CASSLSNTYNEQFF. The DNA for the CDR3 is TGTGCCAGCAGCTTAAGTAATACCTACAATGAGCAGTTCTTC.

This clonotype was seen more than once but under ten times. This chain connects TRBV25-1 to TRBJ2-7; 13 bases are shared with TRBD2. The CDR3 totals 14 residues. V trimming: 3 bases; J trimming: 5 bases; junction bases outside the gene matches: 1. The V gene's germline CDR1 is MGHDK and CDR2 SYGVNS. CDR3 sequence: CASSDGLAGDEQYV. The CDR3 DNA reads TGTGCCAGCAGTGATGGACTAGCGGGGGACGAGCAGTACGTC.

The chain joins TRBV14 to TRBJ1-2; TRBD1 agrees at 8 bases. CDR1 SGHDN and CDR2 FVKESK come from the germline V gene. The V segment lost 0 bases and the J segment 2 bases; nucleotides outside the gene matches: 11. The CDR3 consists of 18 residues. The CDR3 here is CASSQDPTKTGENYGYTF. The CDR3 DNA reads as TGTGCCAGCAGCCAAGATCCCACCAAGACAGGGGAAAACTATGGCTACACCTTC.

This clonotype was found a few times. The CDR3 here is CASIPPRYGELFF. In nucleotides, the CDR3 is TGTGCCAGCATCCCTCCTCGATACGGGGAGCTGTTTTTT. This chain links TRBV6-1 with TRBJ2-2; D not resolved. The CDR3 consists of 13 residues. The V gene's germline CDR1 is MNHNS and CDR2 SASEGT. Trimming shortened V by 7 bases and J by 7 bases, and 13 bases separated the two germline ends.

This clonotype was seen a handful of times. Here the CDR3 DNA reads TGTGCCAGCAGACTCAGGGGCCGGAACACTGAAGCTTTCTTT. Amino acid sequence: CASRLRGRNTEAFF. The J gene is TRBJ1-1, the V gene TRBV27, with a possible D match to TRBD1 (6 bases). CDR3 size: 14 residues. Germline V lookup: CDR1 MNHEY, CDR2 SMNVEV (reference sequence). V lost 6 bases to trimming and J lost 1 base, with 12 bases between them.

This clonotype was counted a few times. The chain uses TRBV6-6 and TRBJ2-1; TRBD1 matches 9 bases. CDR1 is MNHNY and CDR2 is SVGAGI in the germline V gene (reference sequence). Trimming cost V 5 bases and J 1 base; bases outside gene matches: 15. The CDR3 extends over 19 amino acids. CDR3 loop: CASSPRDRDKGISYNEQFF. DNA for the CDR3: TGTGCCAGCAGTCCCCGGGACAGGGATAAGGGTATATCCTACAATGAGCAGTTCTTC.

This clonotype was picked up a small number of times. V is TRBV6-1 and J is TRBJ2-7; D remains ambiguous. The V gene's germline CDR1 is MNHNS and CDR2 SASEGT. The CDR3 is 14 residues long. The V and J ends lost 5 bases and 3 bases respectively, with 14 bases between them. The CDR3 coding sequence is TGTGCCAGCAGTATAAGCACCAGATACTACGAGCAGTACTTC. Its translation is CASSISTRYYEQYF.

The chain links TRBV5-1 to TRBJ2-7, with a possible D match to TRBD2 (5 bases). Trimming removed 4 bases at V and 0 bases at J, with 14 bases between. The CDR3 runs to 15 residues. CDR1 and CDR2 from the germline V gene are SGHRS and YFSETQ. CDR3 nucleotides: TGCGCCAGCAGCGGCCGCGAGGGTTCCTCCTACGAGCAGTACTTC. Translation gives CASSGREGSSYEQYF.

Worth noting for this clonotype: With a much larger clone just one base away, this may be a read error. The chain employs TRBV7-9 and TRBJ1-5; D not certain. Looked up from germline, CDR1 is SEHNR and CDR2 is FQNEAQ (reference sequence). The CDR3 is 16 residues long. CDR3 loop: CVSSRRLAHSNQPQHF. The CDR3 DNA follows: TGTGTCAGCAGCCGCCGGCTAGCCCATAGCAATCAGCCCCAGCATTTT.

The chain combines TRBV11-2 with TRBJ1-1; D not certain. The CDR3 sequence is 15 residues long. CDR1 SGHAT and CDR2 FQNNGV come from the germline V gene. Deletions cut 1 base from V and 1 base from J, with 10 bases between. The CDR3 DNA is TGTGCCAGCAGCTTAGTAGCACCAGGGAACACTGAAGCTTTCTTT. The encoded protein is CASSLVAPGNTEAFF.

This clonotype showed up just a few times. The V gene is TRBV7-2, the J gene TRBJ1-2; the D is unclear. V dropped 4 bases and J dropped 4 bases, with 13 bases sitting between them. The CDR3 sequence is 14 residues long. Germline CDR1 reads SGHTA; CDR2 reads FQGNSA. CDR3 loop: CASSSGPVGYGYTF. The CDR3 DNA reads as TGTGCCAGCAGCTCTGGACCTGTGGGCTATGGCTACACCTTC.

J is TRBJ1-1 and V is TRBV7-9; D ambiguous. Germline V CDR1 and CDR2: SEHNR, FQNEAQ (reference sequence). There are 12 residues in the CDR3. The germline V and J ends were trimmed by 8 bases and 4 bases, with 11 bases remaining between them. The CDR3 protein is CASSNGRTEAFF. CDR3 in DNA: TGTGCCAGCTCGAATGGCCGCACTGAAGCTTTCTTT.

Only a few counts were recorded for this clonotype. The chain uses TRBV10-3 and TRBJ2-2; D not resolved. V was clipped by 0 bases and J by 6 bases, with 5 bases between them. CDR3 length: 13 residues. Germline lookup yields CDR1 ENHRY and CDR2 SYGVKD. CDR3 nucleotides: TGTGCCATCAGTGAGTCGAAACCCGGGGAGCTGTTTTTT. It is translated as CAISESKPGELFF.

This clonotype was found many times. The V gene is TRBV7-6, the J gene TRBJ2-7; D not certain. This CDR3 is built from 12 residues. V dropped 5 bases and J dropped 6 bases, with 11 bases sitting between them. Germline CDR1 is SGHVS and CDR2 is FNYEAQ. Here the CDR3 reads CASSPRWGEQYF. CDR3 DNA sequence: TGTGCCAGCAGCCCCAGGTGGGGCGAGCAGTACTTC.

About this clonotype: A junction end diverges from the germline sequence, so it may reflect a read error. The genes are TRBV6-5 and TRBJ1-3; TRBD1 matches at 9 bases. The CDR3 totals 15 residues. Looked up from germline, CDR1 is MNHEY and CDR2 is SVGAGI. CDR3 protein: CASRIDRGTGNTLYF. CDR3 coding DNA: TGTGCCAGCAGGATCGACAGGGGGACTGGAAACACCTTATATTTT.

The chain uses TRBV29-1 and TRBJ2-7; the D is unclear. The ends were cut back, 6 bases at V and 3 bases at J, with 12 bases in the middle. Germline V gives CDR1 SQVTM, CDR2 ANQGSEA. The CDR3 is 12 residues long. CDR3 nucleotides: TGCAGCGTCGCCTTGTCGGGCTACGAGCAGTACTTC. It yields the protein CSVALSGYEQYF.

The CDR3 nucleotides read TGTGCCACCAGCCCGACAGGGGGTAATGAAAAACTGTTTTTT. This translates into CATSPTGGNEKLFF. The genes are TRBV15 and TRBJ1-4, with TRBD1 matching over 9 bases. The J segment lost 4 bases and the V segment lost 5 bases, leaving 2 bases of the junction unmatched. CDR3 length: 14 amino acids. Germline values: CDR1 LNHNV, CDR2 YYDKDF (reference sequence).

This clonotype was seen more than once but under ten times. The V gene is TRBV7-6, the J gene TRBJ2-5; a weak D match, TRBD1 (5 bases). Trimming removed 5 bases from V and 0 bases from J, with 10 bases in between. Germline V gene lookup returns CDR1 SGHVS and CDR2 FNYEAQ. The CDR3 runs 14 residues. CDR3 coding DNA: TGTGCCAGCAGCCTCGACAGACACCAAGAGACCCAGTACTTC. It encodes CASSLDRHQETQYF.

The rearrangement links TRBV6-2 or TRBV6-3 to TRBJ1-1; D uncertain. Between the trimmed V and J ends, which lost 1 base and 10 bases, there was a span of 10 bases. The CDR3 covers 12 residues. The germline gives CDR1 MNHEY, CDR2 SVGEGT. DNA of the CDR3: TGTGCCAGCAGTTACTTGGAGGGCCTAGCTTTCTTT. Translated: CASSYLEGLAFF.

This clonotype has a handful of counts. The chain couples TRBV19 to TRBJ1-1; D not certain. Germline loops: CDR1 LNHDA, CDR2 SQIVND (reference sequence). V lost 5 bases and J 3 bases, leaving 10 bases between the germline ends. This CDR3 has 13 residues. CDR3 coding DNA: TGTGCCAGTAGTCCCACGGATTACACTGAAGCTTTCTTT. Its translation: CASSPTDYTEAFF.

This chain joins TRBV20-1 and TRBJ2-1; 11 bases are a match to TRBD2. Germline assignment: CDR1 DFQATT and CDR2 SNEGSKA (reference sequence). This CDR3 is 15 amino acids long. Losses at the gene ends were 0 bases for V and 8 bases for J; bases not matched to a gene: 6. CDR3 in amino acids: CSARDLAGGIHEQFF. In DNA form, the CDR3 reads TGCAGTGCTAGAGACTTAGCGGGGGGGATTCATGAGCAGTTCTTC.

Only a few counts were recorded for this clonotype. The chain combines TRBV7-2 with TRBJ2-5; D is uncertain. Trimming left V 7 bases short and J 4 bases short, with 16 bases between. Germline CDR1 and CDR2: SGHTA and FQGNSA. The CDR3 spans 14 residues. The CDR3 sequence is CASTLLGLGETQYF. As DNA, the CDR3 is TGTGCCAGCACCCTCCTGGGCCTGGGAGAGACCCAGTACTTC.

DNA for the CDR3: TGTGCCAGCAGGCGTTGGACAGGGGGAAAGAAAGATGGCTACACCTTC. This gives the protein CASRRWTGGKKDGYTF. J is TRBJ1-2 and V is TRBV5-3; 10 positions agree with TRBD1. TRBV5-3 is treated as an ORF (open reading frame) with a function not yet certain. V gave up 8 bases and J gave up 6 bases; unmatched junction bases: 16. There are 16 residues in the CDR3.

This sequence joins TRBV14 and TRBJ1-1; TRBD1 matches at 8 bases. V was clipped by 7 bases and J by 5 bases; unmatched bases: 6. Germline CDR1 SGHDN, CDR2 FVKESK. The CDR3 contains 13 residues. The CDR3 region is CASTGQGGTEAFF. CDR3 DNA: TGTGCCAGCACCGGACAGGGTGGGACTGAAGCTTTCTTT.

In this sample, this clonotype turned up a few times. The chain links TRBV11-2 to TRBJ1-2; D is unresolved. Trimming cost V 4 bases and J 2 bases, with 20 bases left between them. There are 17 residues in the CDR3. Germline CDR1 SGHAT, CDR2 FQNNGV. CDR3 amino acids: CASSSARDGVANYGYTF. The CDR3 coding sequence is TGTGCCAGCAGCTCCGCACGAGACGGGGTTGCGAACTATGGCTACACCTTC.

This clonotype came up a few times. CDR3 amino acids: CASSQDQGVGETQYF. DNA of the CDR3: TGCGCCAGCAGCCAAGATCAAGGGGTGGGAGAGACCCAGTACTTC. V and J are TRBV4-3 and TRBJ2-5, with a possible D match to TRBD1 (5 bases). The CDR3 totals 15 residues. Trimming shortened V by 0 bases and J by 4 bases, and 12 bases separated the two germline ends. Per germline, CDR1 LGHNA and CDR2 YSLEER.

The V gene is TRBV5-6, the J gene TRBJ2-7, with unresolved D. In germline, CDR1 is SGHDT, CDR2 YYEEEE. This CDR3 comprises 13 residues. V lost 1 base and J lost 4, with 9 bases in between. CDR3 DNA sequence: TGTGCCAGCAGCTTGTTGTTACAGTACGAGCAGTACGTC. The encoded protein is CASSLLLQYEQYV.